This T cell receptor (beta chain) was sequenced in a study of blood T cell repertoires in COVID-19. Study-level information: Donors in the United States, Italy and Spain gave samples during acute or convalescent COVID-19.

Germline CDR1 MDHEN, CDR2 SYDVKM. Trimming removed 1 base at V and 5 bases at J, with 11 bases between. The CDR3 runs to 14 residues. How the authors handled the data: Reference gene primer amplification in the assay estimated nucleated cell counts. Data came from immunoSEQ multiplex PCR; TCRdb stores just in-frame clones and leaves some out. V and J calls and clone size are those listed in that table; D and trimming were worked out from the DNA. The sample has 140,000 to 150,000 clones, around 85% seen once. This clonotype originated in a woman aged 35 to 49 with active or convalescent COVID-19. The sequenced sample was peripheral blood. V usage is TRBV28 and J usage is TRBJ1-1; perhaps TRBD1 as D (5 bases). CDR3 DNA: TGTGCCAGCAGTTTATACAGGCCCAGGACTGAAGCTTTCTTT. Translating gives CASSLYRPRTEAFF.